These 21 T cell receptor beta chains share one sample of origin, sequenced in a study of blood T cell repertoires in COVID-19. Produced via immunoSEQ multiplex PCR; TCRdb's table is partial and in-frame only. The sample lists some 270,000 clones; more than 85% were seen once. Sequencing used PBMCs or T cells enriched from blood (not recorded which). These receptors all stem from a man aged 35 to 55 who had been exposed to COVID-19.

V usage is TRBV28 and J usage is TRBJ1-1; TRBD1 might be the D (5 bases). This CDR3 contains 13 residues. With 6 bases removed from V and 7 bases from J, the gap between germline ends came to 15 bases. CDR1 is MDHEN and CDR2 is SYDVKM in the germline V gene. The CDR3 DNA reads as TGTGCCAGCAGGAAAACTAACAGGCTTGAAGCTTTCTTT. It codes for CASRKTNRLEAFF.

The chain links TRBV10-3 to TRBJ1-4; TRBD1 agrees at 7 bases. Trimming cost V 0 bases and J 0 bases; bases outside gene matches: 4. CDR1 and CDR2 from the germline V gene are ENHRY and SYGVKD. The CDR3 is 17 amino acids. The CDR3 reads CAISESRDRATNEKLFF. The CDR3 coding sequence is TGTGCCATCAGTGAGTCGAGAGACAGGGCAACTAATGAAAAACTGTTTTTT.

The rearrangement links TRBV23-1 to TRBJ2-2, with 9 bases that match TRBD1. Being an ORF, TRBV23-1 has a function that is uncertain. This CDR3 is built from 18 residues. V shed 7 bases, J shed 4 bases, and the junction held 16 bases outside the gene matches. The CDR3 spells CASNQEGQGAPLTGELFF. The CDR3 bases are TGCGCCAGCAATCAGGAGGGACAGGGAGCCCCCCTCACCGGGGAGCTGTTTTTT.

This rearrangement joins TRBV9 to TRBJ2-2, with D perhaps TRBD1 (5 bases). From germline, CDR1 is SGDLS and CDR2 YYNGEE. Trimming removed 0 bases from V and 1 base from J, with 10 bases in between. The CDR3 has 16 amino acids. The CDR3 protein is CASSVGGQLNTGELFF. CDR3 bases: TGTGCCAGCAGCGTAGGTGGACAATTGAACACCGGGGAGCTGTTTTTT.

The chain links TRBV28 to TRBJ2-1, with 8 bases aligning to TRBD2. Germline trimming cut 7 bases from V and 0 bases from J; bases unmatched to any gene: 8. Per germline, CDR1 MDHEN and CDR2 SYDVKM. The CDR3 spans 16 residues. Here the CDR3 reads CASINSGTSSYNEQFF. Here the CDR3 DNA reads TGTGCCAGCATCAATTCCGGGACTAGCTCCTACAATGAGCAGTTCTTC.

This chain's CDR3 is CASSLGTSVSYNEQFF. In nucleotides, the CDR3 is TGTGCCAGCAGCCTAGGGACTAGCGTCTCCTACAATGAGCAGTTCTTC. The rearrangement links TRBV5-4 to TRBJ2-1, with 10 nucleotides matching TRBD2. Germline V gene data show CDR1 as SGHNT and CDR2 as YYREEE (reference sequence). The V gene end was trimmed by 4 bases and the J gene end by 0 bases; junction bases not matched to a gene: 4. The CDR3 extends over 16 amino acids.

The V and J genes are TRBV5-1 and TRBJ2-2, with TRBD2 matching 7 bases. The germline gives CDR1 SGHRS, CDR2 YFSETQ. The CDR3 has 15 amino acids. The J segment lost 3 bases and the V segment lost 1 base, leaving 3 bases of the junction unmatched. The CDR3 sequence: CASSLKLAYTGELFF. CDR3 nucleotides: TGCGCCAGCAGCTTGAAACTAGCGTACACCGGGGAGCTGTTTTTT.

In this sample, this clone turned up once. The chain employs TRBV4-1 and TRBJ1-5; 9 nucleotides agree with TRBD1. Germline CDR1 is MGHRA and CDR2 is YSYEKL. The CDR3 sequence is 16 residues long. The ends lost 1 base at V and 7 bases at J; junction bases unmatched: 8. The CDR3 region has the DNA TGCGCCAGCAGCCAAGCCCCTACAGGGGGCAGACAGCCCCAGCATTTT. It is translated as CASSQAPTGGRQPQHF.

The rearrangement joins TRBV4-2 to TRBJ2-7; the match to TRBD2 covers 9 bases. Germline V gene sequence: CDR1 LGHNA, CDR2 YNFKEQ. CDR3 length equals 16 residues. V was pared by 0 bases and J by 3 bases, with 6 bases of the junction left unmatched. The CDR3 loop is CASSQDLRAGGYEQYF. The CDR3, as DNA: TGTGCCAGCAGCCAAGATCTTCGAGCGGGAGGCTACGAGCAGTACTTC.

The CDR3 bases are TGTGCCAGCAGCCGAGCGGGGGTCTCACCCCTCCACTTT. This gives the protein CASSRAGVSPLHF. The chain uses TRBV14 and TRBJ1-6; D might be TRBD1 (5 bases). CDR1 is SGHDN, CDR2 FVKESK, per germline. The CDR3 has 13 residues. V was cut by 4 bases and J by 10 bases, with 11 bases left in between.

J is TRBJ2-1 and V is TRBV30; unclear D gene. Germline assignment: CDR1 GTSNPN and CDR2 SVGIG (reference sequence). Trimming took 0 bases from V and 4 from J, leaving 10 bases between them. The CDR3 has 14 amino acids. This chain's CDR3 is CAWSVWRNYNEQFF. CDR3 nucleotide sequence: TGTGCCTGGAGTGTATGGCGGAATTACAATGAGCAGTTCTTC.

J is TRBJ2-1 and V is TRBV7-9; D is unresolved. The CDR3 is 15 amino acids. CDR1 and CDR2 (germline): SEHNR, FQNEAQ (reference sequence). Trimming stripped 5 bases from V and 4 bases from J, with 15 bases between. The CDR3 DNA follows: TGTGCCAGCAGCCTCCGCCTAGGTCGATACAATGAGCAGTTCTTC. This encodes CASSLRLGRYNEQFF.

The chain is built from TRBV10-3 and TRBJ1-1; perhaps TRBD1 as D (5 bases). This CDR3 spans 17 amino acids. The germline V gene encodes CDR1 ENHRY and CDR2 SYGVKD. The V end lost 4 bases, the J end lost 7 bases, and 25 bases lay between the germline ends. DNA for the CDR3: TGTGCCATCAGTGGGTTAATGCCCGGGTCCAGGGCGTTTGAAGCTTTCTTT. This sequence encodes CAISGLMPGSRAFEAFF.

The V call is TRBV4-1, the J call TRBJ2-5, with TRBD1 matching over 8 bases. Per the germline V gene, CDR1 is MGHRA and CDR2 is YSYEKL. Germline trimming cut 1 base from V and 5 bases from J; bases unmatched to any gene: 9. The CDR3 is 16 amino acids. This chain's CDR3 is CASSQVPGQGGETQYF. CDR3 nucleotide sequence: TGCGCCAGCAGCCAAGTACCCGGACAGGGAGGCGAGACCCAGTACTTC.

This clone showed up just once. The CDR3 here is CAWTRGGLRSGRDAYEQYF. The CDR3 DNA reads TGTGCCTGGACTCGCGGGGGGCTGAGAAGCGGGAGGGACGCCTACGAGCAGTACTTC. This chain joins TRBV30 and TRBJ2-7; 10 bases agree with TRBD2. The CDR3 consists of 19 residues. The V segment lost 4 bases and the J segment 2 bases; nucleotides outside the gene matches: 20. Germline V gene data show CDR1 as GTSNPN and CDR2 as SVGIG (reference sequence).

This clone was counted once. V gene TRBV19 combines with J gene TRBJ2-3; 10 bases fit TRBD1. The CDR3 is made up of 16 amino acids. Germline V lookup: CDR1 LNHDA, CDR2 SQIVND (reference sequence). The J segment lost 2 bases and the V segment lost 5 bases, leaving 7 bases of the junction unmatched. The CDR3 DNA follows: TGTGCCAGTAGTTGGGGGGGACAGGGGATCACAGATACGCAGTATTTT. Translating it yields CASSWGGQGITDTQYF. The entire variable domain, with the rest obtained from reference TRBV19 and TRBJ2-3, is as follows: DGGITQSPKYLFRKEGQNVTLSCEQNLNHDAMYWYRQDPGQGLRLIYYSQIVNDFQKGDIAEGYSVSREKKESFPLTVTSAQKNPTAFYLCASSWGGQGITDTQYFGPGTRLTVL.

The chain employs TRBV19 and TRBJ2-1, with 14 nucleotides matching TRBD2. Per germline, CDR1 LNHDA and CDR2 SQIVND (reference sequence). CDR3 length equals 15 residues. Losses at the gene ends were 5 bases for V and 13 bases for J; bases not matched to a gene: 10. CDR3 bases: TGTGCCAGTAGTCCCGGGACTAGCGGGAGAAGGATCCAGTTCTTC. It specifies CASSPGTSGRRIQFF.

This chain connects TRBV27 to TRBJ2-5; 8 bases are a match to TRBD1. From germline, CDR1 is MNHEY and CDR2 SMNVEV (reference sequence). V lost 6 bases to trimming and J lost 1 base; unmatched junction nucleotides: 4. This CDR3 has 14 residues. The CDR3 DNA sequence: TGTGCCAGCAGGAGGGACAGGACCCAAGAGACCCAGTACTTC. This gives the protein CASRRDRTQETQYF.

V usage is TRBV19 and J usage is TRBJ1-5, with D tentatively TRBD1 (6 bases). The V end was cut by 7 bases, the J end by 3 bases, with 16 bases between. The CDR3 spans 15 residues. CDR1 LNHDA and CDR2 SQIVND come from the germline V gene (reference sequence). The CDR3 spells CASKGVTGYNQPQHF. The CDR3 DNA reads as TGTGCCAGTAAGGGGGTAACAGGATACAATCAGCCCCAGCATTTT.

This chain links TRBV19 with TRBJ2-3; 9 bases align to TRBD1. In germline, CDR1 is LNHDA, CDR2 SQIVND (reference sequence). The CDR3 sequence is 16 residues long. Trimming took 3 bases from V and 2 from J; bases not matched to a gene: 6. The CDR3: CASSIRTGVPTDTQYF. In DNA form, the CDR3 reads TGTGCCAGTAGTATCCGGACAGGGGTCCCCACAGATACGCAGTATTTT.

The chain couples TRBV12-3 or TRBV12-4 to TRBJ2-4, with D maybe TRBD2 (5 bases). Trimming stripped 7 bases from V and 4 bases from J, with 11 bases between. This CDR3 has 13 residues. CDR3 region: CASTLDWKNIQYF. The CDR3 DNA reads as TGTGCCAGCACCTTGGACTGGAAAAACATTCAGTACTTC.